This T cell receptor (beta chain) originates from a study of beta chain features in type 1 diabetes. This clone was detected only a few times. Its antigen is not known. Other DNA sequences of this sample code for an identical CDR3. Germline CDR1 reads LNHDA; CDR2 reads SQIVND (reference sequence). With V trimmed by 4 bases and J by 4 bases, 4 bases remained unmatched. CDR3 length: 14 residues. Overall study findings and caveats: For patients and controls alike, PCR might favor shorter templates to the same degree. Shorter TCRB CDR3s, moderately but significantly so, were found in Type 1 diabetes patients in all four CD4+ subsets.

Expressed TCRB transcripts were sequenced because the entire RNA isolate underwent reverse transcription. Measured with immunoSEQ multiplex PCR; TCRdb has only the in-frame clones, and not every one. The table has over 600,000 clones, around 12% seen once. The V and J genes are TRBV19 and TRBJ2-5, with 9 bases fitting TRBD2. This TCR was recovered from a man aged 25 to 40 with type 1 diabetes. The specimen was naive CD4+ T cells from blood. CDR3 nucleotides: TGTGCCAGTAGTACGGGACTAGCTGGAGAGACCCAGTACTTC. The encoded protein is CASSTGLAGETQYF.